One sample yielded the 14 T cell receptor beta chains listed below, sequenced in a study of T cells after yellow fever vaccination. From the 5' RACE reads, TCRdb called clonotypes with MiXCR, one entry per CDR3 protein. The table includes 250,000 to 400,000 distinct CDR3 sequences, around 4.3% detected once. The sequencing used PBMCs, collected 15 days after the yellow fever booster vaccination. These receptor sequences come from a man younger than 35 who received the YFV17D yellow fever vaccine.

This clonotype was detected many times. The gene calls are TRBV20-1 and TRBJ2-1; D possibly corresponds to TRBD2 (5 bases). Looked up from germline, CDR1 is DFQATT and CDR2 is SNEGSKA (reference sequence). Trimming removed 0 bases at V and 1 base at J, with 10 bases between. The CDR3 loop spans 15 amino acids. CDR3 sequence: CSARDGKLSYNEQFF. The CDR3 bases are TGCAGTGCTAGAGACGGGAAGTTGTCCTACAATGAGCAGTTCTTC.

This clonotype was found many times. V and J are TRBV20-1 and TRBJ1-1; D not resolved. The V end was cut by 2 bases, the J end by 0 bases, with 13 bases between. The CDR3 length is 15 residues. Germline CDR1 is DFQATT and CDR2 is SNEGSKA (reference sequence). CDR3 protein: CSARMTTRMNTEAFF. The CDR3 DNA reads as TGCAGTGCTAGAATGACAACCCGAATGAACACTGAAGCTTTCTTT.

The chain is built from TRBV7-6 and TRBJ2-1; perhaps D is TRBD1 or TRBD2 (5 bases each). There are 15 residues in the CDR3. The germline V and J ends were trimmed by 3 bases and 0 bases, with 9 bases remaining between them. The germline gives CDR1 SGHVS, CDR2 FNYEAQ. The CDR3 DNA reads as TGTGCCAGCAGCTTGGAAGGGACCTCCTACAATGAGCAGTTCTTC. Amino acid sequence: CASSLEGTSYNEQFF. The full variable domain, completed using reference TRBV7-6 and TRBJ2-1, is GAGVSQSPRYKVTKRGQDVALRCDPISGHVSLYWYRQALGQGPEFLTYFNYEAQQDKSGLPNDRFSAERPEGSISTLTIQRTEQRDSAMYRCASSLEGTSYNEQFFGPGTRLTVL.

The chain employs TRBV30 and TRBJ1-2, with D tentatively TRBD1 (5 bases). Trimming took off 5 bases at V and 8 bases at J, with 30 bases between the two ends. This CDR3 region has 17 residues. Looked up from germline, CDR1 is GTSNPN and CDR2 is SVGIG (reference sequence). The CDR3 is CAWGRRLGGVASGGYTF. The CDR3 nucleotides read TGTGCCTGGGGACGCCGTTTGGGGGGGGTAGCCTCCGGAGGCTACACCTTC.

V is TRBV7-7 and J is TRBJ2-5, with 8 bases fitting TRBD2. The CDR3 is 15 residues long. Germline-derived CDR1 and CDR2 are SSHAT and FNYEAQ (reference sequence). The trim removed 5 bases at V and 2 bases at J, leaving 7 bases unmatched. CDR3 coding DNA: TGTGCCAGCAGCCCCGGGGGGGGCAGGCAAGAGACCCAGTACTTC. Residues: CASSPGGGRQETQYF.

This clonotype was seen a handful of times. The rearrangement joins TRBV5-4 to TRBJ1-6; TRBD1 is a possible D gene (6 bases). With 5 bases removed from V and 12 bases from J, the gap between germline ends came to 21 bases. This CDR3 spans 15 amino acids. Germline V gene sequence: CDR1 SGHNT, CDR2 YYREEE (reference sequence). The CDR3 protein is CASRPDAQGSGPLHF. CDR3 sequence (DNA): TGTGCCAGCAGGCCCGATGCACAGGGAAGTGGACCCCTCCACTTT.

This clonotype was counted at least ten times. The chain has TRBV6-2 or TRBV6-3 and TRBJ1-1, with D uncertain. Looked up from germline, CDR1 is MNHEY and CDR2 is SVGEGT. This CDR3 has 10 amino acids. V was trimmed by 8 bases and J by 2 bases, leaving 3 bases between them. The CDR3 nucleotides are TGTGCCAGCGGAAACACTGAAGCTTTCTTT. Protein: CASGNTEAFF.

The table lists this clonotype with a few counts. The rearrangement joins TRBV7-9 to TRBJ2-1, with no clear D. The germline gives CDR1 SEHNR, CDR2 FQNEAQ (reference sequence). V dropped 6 bases and J dropped 9 bases, with 12 bases sitting between them. The CDR3 is 12 residues long. The CDR3 DNA follows: TGTGCCAGCAGTTTAAGGCTGGGTGAGCAGTTCTTC. This gives the protein CASSLRLGEQFF.

The rearrangement joins TRBV6-6 to TRBJ2-2; tentatively, D is TRBD1 or TRBD2 (5 bases each). The germline CDR1 and CDR2 sequences are MNHNY and SVGAGI (reference sequence). Trimming left V 6 bases short and J 2 bases short, with 13 bases between. The CDR3 totals 15 residues. This CDR3 reads CASSPGTDNTGELFF. The CDR3 nucleotides read TGTGCCAGCAGCCCAGGGACCGATAACACCGGGGAGCTGTTTTTT.

This chain joins TRBV28 and TRBJ2-7, with 7 nucleotides matching TRBD2. Germline CDR1 reads MDHEN; CDR2 reads SYDVKM. This CDR3 is 14 amino acids long. V gave up 6 bases and J gave up 6 bases; unmatched junction bases: 11. This chain's CDR3 is CASSSGGSRVEQYF. The CDR3 nucleotides are TGTGCCAGCAGCTCCGGGGGGTCCCGGGTCGAGCAGTACTTC.

This clonotype was counted many times. The chain carries TRBV29-1 and TRBJ1-1; 7 bases map to TRBD1. The CDR3 runs 14 residues. V shed 7 bases and J 3 bases; nucleotides not matched to a gene: 11. The germline gives CDR1 SQVTM, CDR2 ANQGSEA. The CDR3 spells CSARRGLAYTEAFF. As DNA, the CDR3 is TGCAGCGCTCGTAGGGGGCTAGCGTACACTGAAGCTTTCTTT.

In its sample, this clonotype was seen a few times. This chain connects TRBV20-1 to TRBJ2-1; 11 nucleotides match TRBD2. Looked up from germline, CDR1 is DFQATT and CDR2 is SNEGSKA (reference sequence). J lost 7 bases, V lost 5 bases, and 7 bases had no gene match. The CDR3 is 14 amino acids. CDR3 loop: CSAVSGGVTNEQFF. The CDR3, as DNA: TGCAGTGCTGTTAGCGGGGGGGTGACAAATGAGCAGTTCTTC.

The chain combines TRBV28 with TRBJ1-5; D gene uncertain. The CDR3 runs to 15 residues. The V and J ends lost 8 bases and 3 bases respectively, with 17 bases between them. Germline CDR1 MDHEN, CDR2 SYDVKM. The CDR3 nucleotides read TGTGCCAGCTGTGGGAGTGATGAATCCAATCAGCCCCAGCATTTT. Translation: CASCGSDESNQPQHF.

The CDR3 loop is CASSAGTGNGYTF. The CDR3 DNA reads TGCGCCAGCAGCGCCGGGACAGGGAATGGCTACACCTTC. The chain links TRBV5-1 to TRBJ1-2; 9 bases line up with TRBD1. The CDR3 has 13 amino acids. V lost 4 bases, J lost 6 bases, and 4 bases stayed unmatched. Germline V gene data show CDR1 as SGHRS and CDR2 as YFSETQ.